This T cell receptor (beta chain) was recorded in a study of blood T cell repertoires in COVID-19. Sequencing used immunoSEQ multiplex PCR; TCRdb keeps in-frame clones, though not all of them. The sample lists approximately 160,000 clones; 80% were seen once. This clone was seen a handful of times. Trimming shortened V by 5 bases and J by 4 bases, and 11 bases separated the two germline ends. The length of the CDR3 is 13 residues. Sequenced sample: PBMCs or T cells enriched from blood (not recorded which). The genes are TRBV12-3 or TRBV12-4 and TRBJ1-2; D is possibly TRBD1 (6 bases). The sequence was obtained from a man aged 40-49 years who had recovered from COVID-19. In DNA, the CDR3 is TGTGCCAGCAGTCTTACAGGGCGCTATGGCTACACCTTC. Translated: CASSLTGRYGYTF.